What follows is one T cell receptor (beta chain) and its context. Its antigen remains unidentified. V was trimmed by 8 bases and J by 4 bases, leaving 12 bases between them. There are 13 residues in the CDR3. The data belong to a study of blood T cells in healthy people across ages. Whole-study results and caveats: Age brought a roughly linear fall in TCR beta diversity measured per million T cells.

A J-beta primer mix and a sample-barcoded 5' primer were used in a second PCR of roughly 7 to 12 cycles. TCRdb redid the calling of the 5' RACE reads with MiXCR, one entry per CDR3 protein. The repertoire holds about 680,000 distinct CDR3 sequences, about half seen once, with around a third in the top ten. The sequence came from a woman aged 55-70 years in good health. This chain joins TRBV12-3 or TRBV12-4 and TRBJ2-1; D is undetermined. The sequenced sample was blood. This CDR3 reads CASGRTDYNEQFF. For the CDR3, the DNA is TGTGCCAGCGGTCGAACTGATTACAATGAGCAGTTCTTC.